The 10 T cell receptor beta chains below were found in one sample sequenced in a study of blood T cell repertoires in COVID-19. Generated by immunoSEQ multiplex PCR, the TCRdb table keeps only in-frame clones and is missing some. The sample contains roughly 29,000 clones, 60% to 80% of which appear only once. Sequenced sample: peripheral blood. These receptors were taken from a woman in her 70s with active or convalescent COVID-19.

In this sample, this clone turned up once. J is TRBJ2-5 and V is TRBV6-4, with TRBD1 as a possible D gene (5 bases). The CDR3 loop spans 13 amino acids. Trimming left V 5 bases short and J 4 bases short, with 11 bases between. Per germline, CDR1 MRHNA and CDR2 SNTAGT. The CDR3 region has the DNA TGTGCCAGCAGTCAGGGCGGCGGAGAGACCCAGTACTTC. This codes for CASSQGGGETQYF.

The DNA of the CDR3 is TGTGCCATCAGGTCAGAGACAGGGGTTTACACTGAAGCTTTCTTT. This codes for CAIRSETGVYTEAFF. The chain carries TRBV10-3 and TRBJ1-1; 8 bases agree with TRBD1. Per germline, CDR1 ENHRY and CDR2 SYGVKD. The length of the CDR3 is 15 residues. The ends lost 6 bases at V and 3 bases at J; junction bases unmatched: 9.

This chain joins TRBV6-5 and TRBJ1-2, with a possible D match to TRBD1 (5 bases). CDR3 length: 14 residues. The germline V and J ends were trimmed by 0 bases and 7 bases, with 12 bases remaining between them. The germline CDR1 and CDR2 sequences are MNHEY and SVGAGI. The CDR3 region is CASSYSGMGLGYTF. In DNA, the CDR3 is TGTGCCAGCAGTTACTCGGGGATGGGGCTTGGCTACACCTTC.

The chain carries TRBV6-2 or TRBV6-3 and TRBJ2-1, with 10 bases lining up with TRBD2. Germline CDR1 MNHEY, CDR2 SVGEGT. CDR3 length: 16 residues. V dropped 5 bases and J dropped 7; count of bases not matched to a gene: 11. This chain's CDR3 is CASSRLKREGLNEQFF. CDR3 sequence (DNA): TGTGCCAGCAGTAGACTAAAGCGGGAGGGCCTTAATGAGCAGTTCTTC.

V usage is TRBV20-1 and J usage is TRBJ1-5, with TRBD1 matching 8 bases. CDR1 is DFQATT and CDR2 is SNEGSKA in the germline V gene (reference sequence). The CDR3 runs 15 residues. Trimming cost V 3 bases and J 6 bases; bases outside gene matches: 10. For the CDR3, the DNA is TGCAGTGCTAGTGTCGACAGGGGAACGGGTCAGCCCCAGCATTTT. This encodes CSASVDRGTGQPQHF.

The chain links TRBV3-1 (or the pseudogene TRBV3-2) to TRBJ1-5; 10 bases line up with TRBD1. The CDR3 is 16 residues long. With 4 bases clipped from V and 6 bases from J, the junction kept 9 bases outside the gene matches. Germline values: CDR1 LGHDT, CDR2 YNNKEL (reference sequence). CDR3 loop: CASSPPDRGFGQPQHF. The CDR3 bases are TGTGCCAGCAGCCCCCCGGACAGGGGGTTCGGTCAGCCCCAGCATTTT.

The CDR3 loop is CASSIEGSAGNTIYF. CDR3 DNA sequence: TGTGCCAGTAGTATAGAGGGGAGCGCTGGAAACACCATATATTTT. The chain links TRBV19 to TRBJ1-3; D not certain. V was cut by 0 bases and J by 2 bases, with 8 bases left in between. The CDR3 runs 15 residues. CDR1 and CDR2 (germline): LNHDA, SQIVND (reference sequence). Combining the CDR3 with reference TRBV19 and TRBJ1-3 gives the whole variable domain DGGITQSPKYLFRKEGQNVTLSCEQNLNHDAMYWYRQDPGQGLRLIYYSQIVNDFQKGDIAEGYSVSREKKESFPLTVTSAQKNPTAFYLCASSIEGSAGNTIYFGEGSWLTVV.

V is TRBV29-1 and J is TRBJ1-2; 7 bases match TRBD1. V shed 5 bases and J 2 bases; nucleotides not matched to a gene: 11. Germline CDR1 reads SQVTM; CDR2 reads ANQGSEA. The CDR3 covers 15 residues. Written as DNA, the CDR3 is TGCAGCGTTACAGGGGATTTTTTTGGGAACTATGGCTACACCTTC. This encodes CSVTGDFFGNYGYTF.

The chain has TRBV18 and TRBJ2-1; the match to TRBD2 covers 8 bases. The CDR3 is 16 residues long. J lost 7 bases, V lost 2 bases, and 10 bases had no gene match. Germline V CDR1 and CDR2: KGHSH, LQKENI. The CDR3 reads CASSPFGSGERNEQFF. As DNA, the CDR3 is TGTGCCAGCTCACCATTCGGTAGCGGGGAGAGAAATGAGCAGTTCTTC. The full variable domain, rest sourced from reference TRBV18 and TRBJ2-1, is NAGVMQNPRHLVRRRGQEARLRCSPMKGHSHVYWYRQLPEEGLKFMVYLQKENIIDESGMPKERFSAEFPKEGPSILRIQQVVRGDSAAYFCASSPFGSGERNEQFFGPGTRLTVL.

The chain couples TRBV19 to TRBJ2-7; 7 nucleotides align to TRBD2. The CDR3 runs 14 residues. Trimming removed 6 bases from V and 7 bases from J; junction bases left unmatched: 12. The germline V gene has CDR1 LNHDA and CDR2 SQIVND (reference sequence). CDR3 in DNA: TGTGCCAGTAGCGCTAGCGGCTCGGCGGGAGAGCAGTACTTC. Amino acid sequence: CASSASGSAGEQYF.